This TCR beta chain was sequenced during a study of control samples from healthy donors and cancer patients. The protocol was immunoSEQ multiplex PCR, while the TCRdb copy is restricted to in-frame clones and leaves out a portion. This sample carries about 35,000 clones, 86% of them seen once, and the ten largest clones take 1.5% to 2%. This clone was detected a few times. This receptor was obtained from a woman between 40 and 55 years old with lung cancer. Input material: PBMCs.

The CDR3 coding sequence is TGTGCCAGCAGCGTAGGTCCGGGACAGGGGCAAAACATTCAGTACTTC. It translates to CASSVGPGQGQNIQYF. V and J are TRBV9 and TRBJ2-4; 10 nucleotides align to TRBD1. With V trimmed by 0 bases and J by 5 bases, 5 bases remained unmatched. This CDR3 contains 16 residues. Germline assignment: CDR1 SGDLS and CDR2 YYNGEE. Complete variable domain (other parts from reference TRBV9 and TRBJ2-4): DSGVTQTPKHLITATGQRVTLRCSPRSGDLSVYWYQQSLDQGLQFLIQYYNGEERAKGNILERFSAQQFPDLHSELNLSSLELGDSALYFCASSVGPGQGQNIQYFGAGTRLSVL.